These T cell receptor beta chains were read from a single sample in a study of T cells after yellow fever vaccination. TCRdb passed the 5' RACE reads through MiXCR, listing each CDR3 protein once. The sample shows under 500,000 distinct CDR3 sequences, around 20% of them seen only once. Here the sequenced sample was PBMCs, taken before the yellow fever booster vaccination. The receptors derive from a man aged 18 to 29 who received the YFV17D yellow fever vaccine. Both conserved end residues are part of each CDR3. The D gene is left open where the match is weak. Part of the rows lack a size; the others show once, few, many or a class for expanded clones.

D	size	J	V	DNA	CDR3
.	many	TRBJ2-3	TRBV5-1	TGCGCCAGCAGCTTGTCATCTAGCGGCACAGATACGCAGTATTTT	CASSLSSSGTDTQYF
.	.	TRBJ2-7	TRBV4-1	TGCGCCAGCAGCCAACGGTGGTTGGAAGGCGAGCAGTACTTC	CASSQRWLEGEQYF
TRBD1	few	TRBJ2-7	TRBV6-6	TGTGCCAGCAGTACCCGGACAGGCCACGAGCAGTACTTC	CASSTRTGHEQYF
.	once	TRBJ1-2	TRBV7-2	TGTGCCAGCAGCTTAGGTCATGGGTATGGCTACACCTTC	CASSLGHGYGYTF
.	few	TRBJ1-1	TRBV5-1	TGCGCCAGCAGTCATTCACGGGGGGCGTCCGAAGCTTTCTTT	CASSHSRGASEAFF
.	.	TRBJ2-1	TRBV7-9	TGTGCCAGCAGCTTAGGGACATCCAACAATGAGCAGTTCTTC	CASSLGTSNNEQFF
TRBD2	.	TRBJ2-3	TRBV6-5	TGTGCCAGCAGAAAGCGGGGGGGCACAGATACGCAGTATTTT	CASRKRGGTDTQYF
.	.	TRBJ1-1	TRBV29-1	TGCAGCGTAGCTACGGGGTTTAACACTGAAGCTTTCTTT	CSVATGFNTEAFF
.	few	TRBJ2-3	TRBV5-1	TGCGCCAGCAGCTTGGATCCTGGATCCCGTCCGCAGTATTTT	CASSLDPGSRPQYF
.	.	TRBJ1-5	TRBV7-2	TGTGCCAGCAGCTTAGCGCCTCTTCTCCGGGTTCAGCCCCAGCATTTT	CASSLAPLLRVQPQHF
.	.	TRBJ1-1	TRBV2	TGTGCCAGCAGCCCCTTAGGGGAAGCTTTCTTT	CASSPLGEAFF
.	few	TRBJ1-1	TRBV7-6	TGTGCCAGCAGCGCAGGAGGACCGAACACTGAAGCTTTCTTT	CASSAGGPNTEAFF
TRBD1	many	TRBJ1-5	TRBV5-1	TGCGCCAGCAGCTTGGGACAGGGTGGCAATCAGCCCCAGCATTTT	CASSLGQGGNQPQHF
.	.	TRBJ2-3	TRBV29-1	TGCAGCGTTGCTACGGGGTTGGGTACGCAGTATTTT	CSVATGLGTQYF
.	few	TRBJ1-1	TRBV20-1	TGCAGTGCTCCCAATTTGGGGATGGACACTGAAGCTTTCTTT	CSAPNLGMDTEAFF
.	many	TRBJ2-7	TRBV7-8	TGTGCCAGCAGCTTCGGGGGGCGATCCTACGAGCAGTACTTC	CASSFGGRSYEQYF
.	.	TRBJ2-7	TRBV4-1	TGCGCCAGCAGACAAGTCGGGGACACCTCCTACGAGCAGTACTTC	CASRQVGDTSYEQYF
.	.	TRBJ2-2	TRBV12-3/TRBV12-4	TGTGCCAGCAGTCCACAGGGTCCCGGGGAGCTGTTTTTT	CASSPQGPGELFF
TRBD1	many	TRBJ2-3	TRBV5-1	TGCGCCAGCAGCGAGAGCGGACAGGGAACAGATACGCAGTATTTT	CASSESGQGTDTQYF
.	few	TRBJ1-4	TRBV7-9	TGTGCCAGCAGCGCCTTCGGAGTGAGTGAAAAACTGTTTTTT	CASSAFGVSEKLFF
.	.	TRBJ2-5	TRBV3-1	TGTGCCAGCAGCCTAACATGGGAGAACCAAGAGACCCAGTACTTC	CASSLTWENQETQYF
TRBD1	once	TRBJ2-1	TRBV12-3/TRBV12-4	TGTGCCAGCAGTTTCAGGGACAGGGTCTTCGATGAGCAGTTCTTC	CASSFRDRVFDEQFF
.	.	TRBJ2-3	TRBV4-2	TGTGCCAGCAGCCAAGCCGAAGATACGCAGTATTTT	CASSQAEDTQYF
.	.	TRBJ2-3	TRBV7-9	TGTGCCAGCAGGTCAGGGTTAACGCAGTATTTT	CASRSGLTQYF
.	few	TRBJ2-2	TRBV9	TGTGCCAGCAGGACGGATCTCCAGAACACCGGGGAGCTGTTTTTT	CASRTDLQNTGELFF
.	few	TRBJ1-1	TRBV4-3	TGCGCCAGCAGCCAAGAAAGGGGGATGAACACTGAAGCTTTCTTT	CASSQERGMNTEAFF
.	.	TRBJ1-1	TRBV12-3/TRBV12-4	TGTGCCAGCAGCCCGGACGGAGGGAGATTGAACACTGAAGCTTTCTTT	CASSPDGGRLNTEAFF
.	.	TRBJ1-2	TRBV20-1	TGCAGTGCTAGAGATAAGGCCTACCAACCTGGCTACACCTTC	CSARDKAYQPGYTF
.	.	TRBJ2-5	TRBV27	TGTGCCAGCAGAGACGAGTACCAAGAGACCCAGTACTTC	CASRDEYQETQYF
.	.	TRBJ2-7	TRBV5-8	TGTGCCAGCAGCTTGTACCGTGGCTGGGGCCACGAGCAGTACTTC	CASSLYRGWGHEQYF
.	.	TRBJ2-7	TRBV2	TGTGCCAGCAAGGTCCCGGGAAGCTCCTACGAGCAGTACTTC	CASKVPGSSYEQYF
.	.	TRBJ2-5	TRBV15	TGTGCCACCAGCAGGTACATTCACGAGACCCAGTACTTC	CATSRYIHETQYF
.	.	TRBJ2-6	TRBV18	TGTGCCAGCTCACCACAGGGTAACTCTGGGGCCAACGTCCTGACTTTC	CASSPQGNSGANVLTF
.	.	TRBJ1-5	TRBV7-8	TGTGCCAGCAGCTTTGCAGAGCTTCAGCCCCAGCATTTT	CASSFAELQPQHF
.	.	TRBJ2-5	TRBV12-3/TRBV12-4	TGTGCCAGCAGCGTATTAGGGTACCAAGAGACCCAGTACTTC	CASSVLGYQETQYF
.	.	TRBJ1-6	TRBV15	TGTGCCACCAGCAGAGATACCCAGGGAAACTCACCCCTCCACTTT	CATSRDTQGNSPLHF
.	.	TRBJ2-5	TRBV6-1	TGTGCCAGCACCACAGGGTGGGGAGAGACCCAGTACTTC	CASTTGWGETQYF
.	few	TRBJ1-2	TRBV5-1	TGCGCCAGCAGCTTGGAAGGGTACTATGGCTACACCTTC	CASSLEGYYGYTF
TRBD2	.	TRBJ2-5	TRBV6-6	TGTGCCAGCAGCCAACATGGGGGAGGGGAGACCCAGTACTTC	CASSQHGGGETQYF
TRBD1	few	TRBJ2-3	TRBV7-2	TGTGCCAGCAGCACCCTGTTCGACAGGGTCGTCACAGATACGCAGTATTTT	CASSTLFDRVVTDTQYF
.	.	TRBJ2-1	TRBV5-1	TGCGCCAGCAGTGAGCCTATCGGAAATGAGCAGTTCTTC	CASSEPIGNEQFF
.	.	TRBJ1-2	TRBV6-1	TGTGCCAGCAACCTACAGGGCCCCTATGGCTACACCTTC	CASNLQGPYGYTF
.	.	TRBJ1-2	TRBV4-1	TGCGCCAGCAGCCAAGTCCCCAATACAGGGAGGGAGGGCTACACCTTC	CASSQVPNTGREGYTF
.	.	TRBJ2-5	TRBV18	TGTGCCAGCTCAGGCTCGGACTTCCAAGAGACCCAGTACTTC	CASSGSDFQETQYF
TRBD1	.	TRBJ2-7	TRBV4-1	TGCGCCAGCAGCCAGGGACAGGGGTTCAACGAGCAGTACTTC	CASSQGQGFNEQYF
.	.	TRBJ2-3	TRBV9	TGTGCCAGCAGCGTAGGAGGGGACCCTAGCACAGATACGCAGTATTTT	CASSVGGDPSTDTQYF
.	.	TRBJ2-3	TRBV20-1	TGCAGTGCTAGGGGGCCCCCCCGCACAGATACGCAGTATTTT	CSARGPPRTDTQYF
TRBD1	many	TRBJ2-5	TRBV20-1	TGCAGTGCCGCTCCCGACAGGGCGGAGACCCAGTACTTC	CSAAPDRAETQYF
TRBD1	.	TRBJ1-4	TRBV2	TGTGCCAGCAACCCACAGGGGACGGGAGAAAAACTGTTTTTT	CASNPQGTGEKLFF
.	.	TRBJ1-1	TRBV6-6	TGTGCCAGCAGTCATGGCAAAACTGAAGCTTTCTTT	CASSHGKTEAFF
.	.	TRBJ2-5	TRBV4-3	TGCGCCAGCAGCCAAGAAAGACAGTTAGGCAGGGAGACCCAGTACTTC	CASSQERQLGRETQYF
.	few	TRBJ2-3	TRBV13	TGTGCCAGCCGCTCCCCCCAGGTCAGCACAGATACGCAGTATTTT	CASRSPQVSTDTQYF
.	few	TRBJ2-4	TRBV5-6	TGTGCCAGCAGCCTTGGGGTAACCGGGACATCGTACTTC	CASSLGVTGTSYF